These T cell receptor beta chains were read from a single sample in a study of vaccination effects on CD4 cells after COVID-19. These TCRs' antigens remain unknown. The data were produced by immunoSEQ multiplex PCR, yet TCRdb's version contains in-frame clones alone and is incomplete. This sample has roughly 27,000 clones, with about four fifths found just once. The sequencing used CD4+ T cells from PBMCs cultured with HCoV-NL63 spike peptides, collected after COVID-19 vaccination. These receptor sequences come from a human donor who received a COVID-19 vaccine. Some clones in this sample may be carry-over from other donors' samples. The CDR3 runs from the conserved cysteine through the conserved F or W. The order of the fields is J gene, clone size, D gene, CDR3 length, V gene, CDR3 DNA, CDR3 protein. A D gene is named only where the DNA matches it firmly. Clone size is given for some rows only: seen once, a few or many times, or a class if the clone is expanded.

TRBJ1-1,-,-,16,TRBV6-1,TGTGCCAGCAGTGAAACTCTTGAGGGCCCGAACACTGAAGCTTTCTTT,CASSETLEGPNTEAFF
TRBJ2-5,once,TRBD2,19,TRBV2,TGTGCCAGCAGCCGGGAGCGGACTAGCGGGGGGATGTACCAAGAGACCCAGTACTTC,CASSRERTSGGMYQETQYF
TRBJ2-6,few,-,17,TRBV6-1,TGTGCCAGCAGTGAAGCGGCCAGGAGCTCTGGGGCCAACGTCCTGACTTTC,CASSEAARSSGANVLTF
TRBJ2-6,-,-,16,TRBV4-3,TGCGCCAGCAGCCCCACGGCCTCTTCTGGGGCCAACGTCCTGACTTTC,CASSPTASSGANVLTF
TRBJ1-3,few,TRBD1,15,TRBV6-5,TGTGCCAGCAGTTCGGACAGGGGCTCTGGAAACACCATATATTTT,CASSSDRGSGNTIYF
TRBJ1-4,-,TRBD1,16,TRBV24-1,TGTTTCGGACAGGTTCGATCTGGGTCAACTAATGAAAAACTGTTTTTT,CFGQVRSGSTNEKLFF
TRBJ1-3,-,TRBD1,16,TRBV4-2,TGTGCCAGCAGCCAATCTGACAGGGACTCTGGAAACACCATATATTTT,CASSQSDRDSGNTIYF
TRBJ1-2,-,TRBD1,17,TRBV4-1,TGCGCCAGCAGCCAAGTTATCCCGGGACAGGGGGCGCGTGGCTACACCTTC,CASSQVIPGQGARGYTF
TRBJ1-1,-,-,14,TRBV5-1,TGCGCCAGCAGGTCGAGGGGTGAGAACACTGAAGCTTTCTTT,CASRSRGENTEAFF
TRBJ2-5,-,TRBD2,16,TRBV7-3,TGTGCCAGCAGCTTAACAAGCGGGGCCTACCAAGAGACCCAGTACTTC,CASSLTSGAYQETQYF
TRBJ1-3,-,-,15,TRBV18,TGTGCCAGCTCACCCTCCCGTTACTCTGGAAACACCATATATTTT,CASSPSRYSGNTIYF
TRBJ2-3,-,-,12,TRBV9,TGTGCCAGCAGCGTAGGAGAGGATACGCAGTATTTT,CASSVGEDTQYF
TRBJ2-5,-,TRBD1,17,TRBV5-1,TGCGCCAGCAGTATGGGGGGTCAGACAGGGGGTCAAGAGACCCAGTACTTC,CASSMGGQTGGQETQYF
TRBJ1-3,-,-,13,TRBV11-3,TGTGCCAGAGCCCCGGGACTAAAAAACACCATATATTTT,CARAPGLKNTIYF
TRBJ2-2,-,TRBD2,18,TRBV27,TGTGCCAGCAGTTTAGGACTAGCGGGGGTACAGAACACCGGGGAGCTGTTTTTT,CASSLGLAGVQNTGELFF
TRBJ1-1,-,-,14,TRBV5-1,TGCGCCAGCAGCGCCCCCGGGAGCTACACTGAAGCTTTCTTT,CASSAPGSYTEAFF
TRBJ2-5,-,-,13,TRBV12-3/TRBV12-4,TGTGCCAGCAGCCCGGACAACCAAGAGACCCAGTACTTC,CASSPDNQETQYF
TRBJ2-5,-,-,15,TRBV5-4,TGTGCCAGCAGCTTGCCAACGGGAGACCAAGAGACCCAGTACTTC,CASSLPTGDQETQYF
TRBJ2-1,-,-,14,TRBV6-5,TGTGCCAGCAGTTACTCCGCTGACGGGACAGAGCAGTTCTTC,CASSYSADGTEQFF
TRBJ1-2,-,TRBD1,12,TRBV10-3,TGTGCCATCCGTGGACAGGGAGATGGCTACACCTTC,CAIRGQGDGYTF
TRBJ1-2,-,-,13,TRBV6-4,TGTGCCAGCAGTGACGGGGGGGCGCATGGCTACACCTTC,CASSDGGAHGYTF
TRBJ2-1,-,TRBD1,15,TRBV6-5,TGTGCCAGCAGTACCCGGGACAGGGGAAGGAATGAGCAGTTCTTC,CASSTRDRGRNEQFF
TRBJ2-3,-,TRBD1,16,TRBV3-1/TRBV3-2,TGTGCCAGCAGCTCGCGGACAGGCCCGAGCACAGATACGCAGTATTTT,CASSSRTGPSTDTQYF
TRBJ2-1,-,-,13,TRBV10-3,TGTGCCATCAGCGGGACAACGGGCTATGAGCAGTTCTTC,CAISGTTGYEQFF
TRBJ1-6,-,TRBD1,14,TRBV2,TGTGCCAGCAAAACGACAGGGAGGGGTTCACCCCTCCACTTT,CASKTTGRGSPLHF
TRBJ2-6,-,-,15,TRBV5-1,TGCGCCAGCAGCCAGGGAAGCTCTGGGGCCAACGTCCTGACTTTC,CASSQGSSGANVLTF
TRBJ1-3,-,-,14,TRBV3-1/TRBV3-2,TGTGCCAGCAGCCAGCCGGGGGGAGGAAACACCATATATTTT,CASSQPGGGNTIYF
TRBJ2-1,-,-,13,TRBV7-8,TGTGCCAGCAGCCCACGACTTGCCAATGAGCAGTTCTTC,CASSPRLANEQFF
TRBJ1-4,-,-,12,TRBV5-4,TGTGCCAGCAGCGACGGACGAGCGAAACTGTTTTTT,CASSDGRAKLFF
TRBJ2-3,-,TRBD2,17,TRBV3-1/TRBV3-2,TGTGCCAGCAGCCAAGAGACTAGCGGGGGGATCTCAGATACGCAGTATTTT,CASSQETSGGISDTQYF
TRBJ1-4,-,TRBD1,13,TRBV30,TGTGCCTGGAGTGAGGGGACAGATGAAAAACTGTTTTTT,CAWSEGTDEKLFF
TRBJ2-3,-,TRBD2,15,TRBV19,TGTGCCAGTAGTAGAGGACTAGCGGGCACAGATACGCAGTATTTT,CASSRGLAGTDTQYF
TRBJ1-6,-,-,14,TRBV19,TGTGCCAGTAGTCCGCTGATCTATAATTCACCCCTCCACTTT,CASSPLIYNSPLHF
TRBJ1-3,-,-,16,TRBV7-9,TGTGCCAGCAGCTTCGAAGGACTCATCTCTGGAAACACCATATATTTT,CASSFEGLISGNTIYF
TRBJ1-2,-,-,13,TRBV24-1,TGTGCCACCAGTGATCCCCCTAACTATGGCTACACCTTC,CATSDPPNYGYTF
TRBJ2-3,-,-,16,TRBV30,TGTGCCTGGACCACTGGTCCGGGACTCGCGACAGATACGCAGTATTTT,CAWTTGPGLATDTQYF
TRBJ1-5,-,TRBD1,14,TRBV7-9,TGTGCCAGCAGCTTAGGGGCAGGGGGTCAGCCCCAGCATTTT,CASSLGAGGQPQHF
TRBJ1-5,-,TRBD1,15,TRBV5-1,TGCGCCAGCAGCTTGGAAGGACAGGGCAATCAGCCCCAGCATTTT,CASSLEGQGNQPQHF
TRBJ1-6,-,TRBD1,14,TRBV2,TGTGCCAGCAGAGCAGACAGGGTCGGGTCACCCCTCCACTTT,CASRADRVGSPLHF
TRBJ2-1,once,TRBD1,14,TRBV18,TGTGCCAGCTCGAGGGACAGGGAGAGGTATGAGCAGTTCTTC,CASSRDRERYEQFF